These T cell receptor beta chains were read from a single sample in a study of blood T cell repertoires in COVID-19. Some clones are missing from TCRdb's copy, which holds only in-frame ones; the method was immunoSEQ multiplex PCR. The profile covers roughly 130,000 clones, with roughly 83% appearing a single time and 16% taken by the ten largest. Source material: peripheral blood. The receptors derive from a woman aged 50 to 60 with acute or convalescent COVID-19. CDR3s include the opening cysteine and the closing phenylalanine or tryptophan. The D gene is left open where the match is weak. Size tells how often a clone was seen (once, few, many) or the class of an expanded clone, and some rows leave it out.

V,J,D,size,CDR3,DNA
TRBV19,TRBJ2-4,-,once,CASSITGTENIQYF,TGTGCCAGTAGTATTACAGGGACGGAAAACATTCAGTACTTC
TRBV5-1,TRBJ1-2,-,-,CASSFSGSGYTF,TGCGCCAGCAGCTTCTCGGGTAGCGGCTACACCTTC
TRBV7-9,TRBJ2-3,-,few,CASSLQRSSTDTQYF,TGTGCCAGCAGCTTACAGCGTTCTAGCACAGATACGCAGTATTTT
TRBV5-1,TRBJ1-6,-,-,CASSLEAGAHSYNSPLHF,TGCGCCAGCAGCTTGGAGGCAGGGGCCCACTCCTATAATTCACCCCTCCACTTT
TRBV6-5,TRBJ1-2,-,few,CASWIGVGGYTF,TGTGCCAGCTGGATAGGGGTGGGCGGCTACACCTTC
TRBV3-1/TRBV3-2,TRBJ1-2,-,-,CASSYQGQGVYTF,TGTGCCAGCAGCTATCAAGGTCAGGGCGTTTACACCTTC
TRBV4-2,TRBJ2-7,-,-,CASSQVRGETYEQYF,TGTGCCAGCAGCCAAGTCAGGGGGGAAACCTACGAGCAGTACTTC
TRBV9,TRBJ1-1,TRBD1,-,CASSATTGVAEAFF,TGTGCCAGCAGCGCGACGACAGGGGTCGCTGAAGCTTTCTTT
TRBV5-1,TRBJ2-4,-,-,CASSLVAGVGSKNIQYF,TGCGCCAGCAGCTTGGTCGCAGGGGTGGGTTCCAAAAACATTCAGTACTTC
TRBV27,TRBJ1-5,TRBD1,-,CASSPPGTGDQPQHF,TGTGCCAGCAGCCCCCCCGGGACAGGGGATCAGCCCCAGCATTTT
TRBV30,TRBJ2-7,-,-,CAWSFTGTIPYEQYF,TGTGCCTGGAGTTTTACCGGGACAATACCTTACGAGCAGTACTTC
TRBV5-1,TRBJ2-5,-,few,CASSSTISETQYF,TGCGCCAGCAGCTCGACTATATCAGAGACCCAGTACTTC